A single sample is the source of the 30 T cell receptor beta chains below, sequenced in a study of CD8 T cells in Susac syndrome. It was with random hexamers that about 0.45 to 1 ug RNA was reverse transcribed. TCRdb independently ran MiXCR on the immunoSEQ multiplex PCR reads; one entry per CDR3 protein. The sample gives approximately 65,000 distinct CDR3 sequences, over 85% of which show up once; roughly 0.19% is in the top ten. The sequencing sample was made of CD8+ T cells from PBMCs. Receptors were obtained from a human donor in good health.

The J gene is TRBJ2-7, the V gene TRBV12-3 or TRBV12-4, with D possibly matching TRBD1 (5 bases). The V gene lost 5 bases and the J gene lost 4 bases, with 9 bases spanning the gap. The CDR3 contains 12 residues. The CDR3 region has the DNA TGTGCCAGCAGTATGACAGTATACGAGCAGTACTTC. Its translation is CASSMTVYEQYF.

This clonotype was found once. V usage is TRBV24-1 and J usage is TRBJ2-5; 9 bases map to TRBD2. The CDR3 is 17 residues long. The junction had 10 bases not matched to a gene; V was cut back by 3 bases and J by 3 bases. Germline V gives CDR1 KGHDR, CDR2 SFDVKD. CDR3: CATSDRDPASGEETQYF. The CDR3 coding sequence is TGTGCCACCAGTGATCGTGACCCCGCTAGCGGGGAAGAGACCCAGTACTTC.

The CDR3 DNA is TGTGCCAGCAGCTTAAGTCCTAATTCACCCCTCCACTTT. Its protein is CASSLSPNSPLHF. The chain carries TRBV7-6 and TRBJ1-6; D remains ambiguous. V lost 2 bases and J lost 6, with 5 bases in between. CDR1 is SGHVS, CDR2 FNYEAQ, per germline. The CDR3 extends over 13 amino acids.

The chain recombines TRBV15 with TRBJ2-3; D perhaps matches TRBD2 (6 bases). The V and J ends lost 4 bases and 2 bases respectively, with 13 bases between them. Germline CDR1 LNHNV, CDR2 YYDKDF (reference sequence). The CDR3 consists of 15 residues. CDR3 sequence (DNA): TGTGCCACCAGCATAAGACTAGAGCCCACAGATACGCAGTATTTT. Encoded protein: CATSIRLEPTDTQYF.

The chain carries TRBV6-6 and TRBJ2-5; tentative D call: TRBD2 (5 bases). V was shortened by 1 base and J by 4 bases, with 10 bases between the two germline ends. CDR1 is MNHNY and CDR2 is SVGAGI in the germline V gene (reference sequence). This CDR3 contains 14 residues. The CDR3 DNA is TGTGCCAGCAGTTACTACACTAGAGGAGAGACCCAGTACTTC. This codes for CASSYYTRGETQYF.

The rearrangement uses TRBV11-2 and TRBJ2-3, with a weak D call TRBD2 (6 bases). CDR1 SGHAT and CDR2 FQNNGV come from the germline V gene. The CDR3 is 15 amino acids. V dropped 0 bases and J dropped 3 bases, with 10 bases sitting between them. In DNA form, the CDR3 reads TGTGCCAGCAGCTTAGATAGGGACTTAACAGATACGCAGTATTTT. It is translated as CASSLDRDLTDTQYF.

This chain joins TRBV6-5 and TRBJ2-7; weak D call: TRBD1 (5 bases). The CDR3 is made up of 13 amino acids. Trimming left V 6 bases short and J 4 bases short, with 13 bases between. Germline lookup yields CDR1 MNHEY and CDR2 SVGAGI. DNA of the CDR3: TGTGCCAGCAGATCGACAGCTATTTACGAGCAGTACTTC. This sequence encodes CASRSTAIYEQYF.

The chain is built from TRBV5-1 and TRBJ2-1; no reliable D call. The CDR3 consists of 13 residues. With 0 bases removed from V and 3 bases from J, the gap between germline ends came to 4 bases. Germline V gene lookup returns CDR1 SGHRS and CDR2 YFSETQ. The CDR3 sequence is CASSLGHYNEQFF. DNA for the CDR3: TGCGCCAGCAGCTTGGGGCACTACAATGAGCAGTTCTTC.

The chain employs TRBV7-9 and TRBJ1-1; TRBD1 might be the D (5 bases). Germline lookup yields CDR1 SEHNR and CDR2 FQNEAQ (reference sequence). The V gene lost 8 bases and the J gene lost 8 bases, with 15 bases spanning the gap. The CDR3 totals 12 residues. CDR3: CASDWGGIEAFF. The CDR3 DNA reads TGTGCCAGCGATTGGGGGGGAATAGAAGCTTTCTTT. Full variable domain (missing parts from reference TRBV7-9 and TRBJ1-1): DTGVSQNPRHKITKRGQNVTFRCDPISEHNRLYWYRQTLGQGPEFLTYFQNEAQLEKSRLLSDRFSAERPKGSFSTLEIQRTEQGDSAMYLCASDWGGIEAFFGQGTRLTVV.

The rearrangement uses TRBV6-2 or TRBV6-3 and TRBJ1-2; D is uncertain. Between the trimmed V and J ends, which lost 6 bases and 3 bases, there was a span of 11 bases. Germline CDR1 and CDR2: MNHEY and SVGEGT. This CDR3 is built from 13 residues. The CDR3 loop reads CASSGDGYYGYTF. Here the CDR3 DNA reads TGTGCCAGCAGCGGAGACGGGTACTATGGCTACACCTTC.

The V and J genes are TRBV28 and TRBJ2-2, with 7 bases fitting TRBD1. Per germline, CDR1 MDHEN and CDR2 SYDVKM. There are 14 residues in the CDR3. Trimming took 6 bases from V and 5 from J; bases not matched to a gene: 6. The CDR3 loop reads CASSSDRETGELFF. The CDR3 DNA reads TGTGCCAGCAGCTCCGACAGGGAAACCGGGGAGCTGTTTTTT.

The chain combines TRBV5-4 with TRBJ2-1; D remains ambiguous. Germline V gene lookup returns CDR1 SGHNT and CDR2 YYREEE (reference sequence). This CDR3 region has 14 residues. The ends were cut back, 0 bases at V and 4 bases at J, with 8 bases in the middle. This chain's CDR3 is CASSLDRKYNEQFF. The CDR3 coding sequence is TGTGCCAGCAGCTTGGATAGGAAATACAATGAGCAGTTCTTC.

This chain connects TRBV5-1 to TRBJ1-1, with TRBD1 as a possible D gene (5 bases). The length of the CDR3 is 16 residues. With 4 bases removed from V and 6 bases from J, the gap between germline ends came to 22 bases. In germline, CDR1 is SGHRS, CDR2 YFSETQ. The CDR3 bases are TGCGCCAGCAGCCTAATTTCGACAGACCCTAAGGCTGAAGCTTTCTTT. Translating gives CASSLISTDPKAEAFF.

The sample holds a few counts of this clonotype. V gene TRBV7-2 combines with J gene TRBJ1-5; perhaps TRBD1 as D (5 bases). There are 15 residues in the CDR3. Trimming took off 5 bases at V and 5 bases at J, with 16 bases between the two ends. Germline CDR1 reads SGHTA; CDR2 reads FQGNSA. Here the CDR3 DNA reads TGTGCCAGCAGCACGTCGTCGGGGCCGGATCAGCCCCAGCATTTT. Translating gives CASSTSSGPDQPQHF.

The chain is built from TRBV29-1 and TRBJ1-2; TRBD1 might be the D (6 bases). Per germline, CDR1 SQVTM and CDR2 ANQGSEA. V lost 5 bases to trimming and J lost 0 bases, with 10 bases between them. The CDR3 consists of 13 residues. The DNA for the CDR3 is TGCAGCGTTTCGGACAGCACTAACTATGGCTACACCTTC. This encodes CSVSDSTNYGYTF. The full variable domain, in which reference TRBV29-1 and TRBJ1-2 provide the parts outside the CDR3, is SAVISQKPSRDICQRGTSLTIQCQVDSQVTMMFWYRQQPGQSLTLIATANQGSEATYESGFVIDKFPISRPNLTFSTLTVSNMSPEDSSIYLCSVSDSTNYGYTFGSGTRLTVV.

The chain combines TRBV13 with TRBJ1-2, with 9 bases fitting TRBD1. Germline V gene data show CDR1 as PRHDT and CDR2 as FYEKMQ (reference sequence). Germline trimming cut 4 bases from V and 6 bases from J; bases unmatched to any gene: 6. The CDR3 sequence is 14 residues long. CDR3 sequence: CASSSGTGNNGYTF. The CDR3 nucleotides read TGTGCCAGCAGCTCCGGGACAGGGAATAATGGCTACACCTTC.

The rearrangement uses TRBV29-1 and TRBJ1-1; unclear D gene. This CDR3 has 15 amino acids. V lost 4 bases and J lost 5, with 20 bases in between. Per the germline V gene, CDR1 is SQVTM and CDR2 is ANQGSEA. The CDR3 spells CSVGRAPRARTEAFF. The CDR3 DNA sequence: TGCAGCGTTGGGCGGGCCCCCCGGGCGCGGACTGAAGCTTTCTTT.

CDR3 DNA sequence: TGTGCCAGCAGTTTAGCGCTAGGGGCTCAGACTAGCGGGCCCCACGACGAAGAGACCCAGTACTTC. Protein: CASSLALGAQTSGPHDEETQYF. The J gene is TRBJ2-5, the V gene TRBV12-3 or TRBV12-4; 10 bases are shared with TRBD2. V was pared by 0 bases and J by 3 bases, with 22 bases of the junction left unmatched. CDR3 length equals 22 residues.

The chain joins TRBV6-2 or TRBV6-3 to TRBJ1-1; TRBD1 agrees at 12 bases. The CDR3 has 14 amino acids. V dropped 7 bases and J dropped 7; count of bases not matched to a gene: 7. Per the germline V gene, CDR1 is MNHEY and CDR2 is SVGEGT. This CDR3 reads CASTSGQGAYEAFF. The CDR3 DNA is TGTGCCAGCACGTCGGGACAGGGGGCATATGAAGCTTTCTTT.

The chain links TRBV4-2 to TRBJ2-1; maybe TRBD2 (6 bases). The germline V and J ends were trimmed by 0 bases and 1 base, with 10 bases remaining between them. This CDR3 is built from 16 residues. In germline, CDR1 is LGHNA, CDR2 YNFKEQ. CDR3 DNA sequence: TGTGCCAGCAGCCAAGATCCTCGGGGGTCCTACAATGAGCAGTTCTTC. Protein: CASSQDPRGSYNEQFF.

The chain joins TRBV13 to TRBJ1-4; 7 bases fit TRBD1. Germline V lookup: CDR1 PRHDT, CDR2 FYEKMQ (reference sequence). Trimming removed 0 bases from V and 8 bases from J; junction bases left unmatched: 9. The CDR3 runs to 16 residues. CDR3 protein: CASSLGLEGASEKLFF. The CDR3, as DNA: TGTGCCAGCAGCTTAGGCCTGGAGGGGGCAAGCGAAAAACTGTTTTTT.

The DNA for the CDR3 is TGTGCCAGCAGTCTCCCCGGGGACCCTAATCAGCCCCAGCATTTT. Amino acid sequence: CASSLPGDPNQPQHF. The V call is TRBV6-1, the J call TRBJ1-5, with D tentatively TRBD1 (5 bases). The CDR3 runs 15 residues. The germline V and J ends were trimmed by 5 bases and 4 bases, with 15 bases remaining between them. Germline CDR1 is MNHNS and CDR2 is SASEGT.

CDR3 DNA sequence: TGTGCCAGCAGCCAAGAAAGCGGGGGGGCCAATGAGCAGTTCTTC. Translating gives CASSQESGGANEQFF. The chain recombines TRBV4-2 with TRBJ2-1; 10 nucleotides agree with TRBD2. Germline CDR1 LGHNA, CDR2 YNFKEQ. V lost 0 bases to trimming and J lost 6 bases; unmatched junction nucleotides: 2. The CDR3 runs to 15 residues.

In regard to this clonotype: At one end the junction does not follow the germline gene, possibly because of a read error. This sequence joins TRBV12-3 or TRBV12-4 and TRBJ2-6, with D possibly called TRBD1 or TRBD2 (6 bases each). The CDR3 is made up of 19 amino acids. CDR3 DNA: TGTGCCAGCAGTTTATTCGGGGGCGGCGAGATCTCTGGGGCCAACGCCCTGACTTTC. This codes for CASSLFGGGEISGANALTF.

The J gene is TRBJ1-2, the V gene TRBV11-2; TRBD1 aligns across 8 bases. Germline CDR1 SGHAT, CDR2 FQNNGV. V shed 5 bases and J 4 bases; nucleotides not matched to a gene: 9. The CDR3 has 15 residues. The CDR3 DNA reads TGTGCCAGCAGCAGAGACAGGGGCCCCTCCTATGGCTACACCTTC. Encoded protein: CASSRDRGPSYGYTF. The variable domain in full, with the rest retrieved from reference TRBV11-2 and TRBJ1-2, is EAGVAQSPRYKIIEKRQSVAFWCNPISGHATLYWYQQILGQGPKLLIQFQNNGVVDDSQLPKDRFSAERLKGVDSTLKIQPAKLEDSAVYLCASSRDRGPSYGYTFGSGTRLTVV.

The V gene is TRBV4-1, the J gene TRBJ1-4; D is unclear. V was pared by 0 bases and J by 6 bases, with 14 bases between. The V gene's germline CDR1 is MGHRA and CDR2 YSYEKL. The CDR3 is 16 residues long. The CDR3 reads CASSQDAETEDEKLFF. The DNA for the CDR3 is TGCGCCAGCAGCCAAGATGCTGAGACGGAGGATGAAAAACTGTTTTTT.

V is TRBV27 and J is TRBJ1-1; unclear D gene. The germline CDR1 and CDR2 sequences are MNHEY and SMNVEV (reference sequence). With 0 bases removed from V and 0 bases from J, the gap between germline ends came to 14 bases. This CDR3 is 17 amino acids long. The CDR3 DNA is TGTGCCAGCAGTTTATCGACCGGTGCCAGCCTGAACACTGAAGCTTTCTTT. Translating gives CASSLSTGASLNTEAFF.

The rearrangement uses TRBV7-9 and TRBJ2-3, with 8 bases matching TRBD1. CDR3 length: 15 residues. The junction had 6 bases not matched to a gene; V was cut back by 5 bases and J by 2 bases. Germline lookup yields CDR1 SEHNR and CDR2 FQNEAQ (reference sequence). The CDR3 spells CASSAGTGVTDTQYF. CDR3 sequence (DNA): TGTGCCAGCAGCGCCGGGACAGGAGTCACAGATACGCAGTATTTT.

Note on this clonotype: Mismatch with germline at one junction end may stem from a read error. This rearrangement joins TRBV5-1 to TRBJ2-3; 15 bases agree with TRBD2. Per the germline V gene, CDR1 is SGHRS and CDR2 is YFSETQ. This CDR3 is built from 17 residues. CDR3 DNA: TGTGCCAGCAGCGGAGGACTAGCGGGGGGGCCAAGGAATACGCAGTATTTT. It is translated as CASSGGLAGGPRNTQYF.

The rearrangement links TRBV6-5 to TRBJ1-2, with 7 bases identical to TRBD1. The CDR3 consists of 16 residues. The germline V gene has CDR1 MNHEY and CDR2 SVGAGI. J was trimmed by 4 bases and V by 2 bases; bases with no gene match: 10. CDR3 residues: CASSYPQGGGTYGYTF. For the CDR3, the DNA is TGTGCCAGCAGTTACCCGCAGGGGGGGGGCACCTATGGCTACACCTTC.